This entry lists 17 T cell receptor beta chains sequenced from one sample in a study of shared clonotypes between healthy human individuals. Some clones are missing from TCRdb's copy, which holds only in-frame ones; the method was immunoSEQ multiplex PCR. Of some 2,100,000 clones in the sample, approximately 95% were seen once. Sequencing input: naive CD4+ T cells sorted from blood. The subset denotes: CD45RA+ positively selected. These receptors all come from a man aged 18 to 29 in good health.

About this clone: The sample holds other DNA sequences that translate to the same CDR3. DNA of the CDR3: TGTGCCTGGAGTGGGGGGTACCAAGAGACCCAGTACTTC. This gives the protein CAWSGGYQETQYF. The V and J genes are TRBV30 and TRBJ2-5, with D perhaps assigned TRBD1 or TRBD2 (5 bases each). The germline gives CDR1 GTSNPN, CDR2 SVGIG (reference sequence). Trimming pared 1 base from V and 0 bases from J, leaving 6 bases between. CDR3 size: 13 residues.

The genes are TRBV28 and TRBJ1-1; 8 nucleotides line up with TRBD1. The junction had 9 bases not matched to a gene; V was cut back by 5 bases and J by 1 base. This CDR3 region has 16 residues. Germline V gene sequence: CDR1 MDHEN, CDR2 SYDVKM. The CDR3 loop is CASSLRGPVGNTEAFF. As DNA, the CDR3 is TGTGCCAGCAGTCTCAGGGGGCCCGTTGGGAACACTGAAGCTTTCTTT. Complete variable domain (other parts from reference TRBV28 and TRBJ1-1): DVKVTQSSRYLVKRTGEKVFLECVQDMDHENMFWYRQDPGLGLRLIYFSYDVKMKEKGDIPEGYSVSREKKERFSLILESASTNQTSMYLCASSLRGPVGNTEAFFGQGTRLTVV.

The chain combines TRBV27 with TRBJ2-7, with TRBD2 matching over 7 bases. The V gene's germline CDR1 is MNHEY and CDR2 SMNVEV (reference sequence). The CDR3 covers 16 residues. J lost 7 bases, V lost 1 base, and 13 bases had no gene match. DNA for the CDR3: TGTGCCAGCAGTTTATTCCCAGCGGTAGCGGGTGGGGAGCAGTACTTC. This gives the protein CASSLFPAVAGGEQYF.

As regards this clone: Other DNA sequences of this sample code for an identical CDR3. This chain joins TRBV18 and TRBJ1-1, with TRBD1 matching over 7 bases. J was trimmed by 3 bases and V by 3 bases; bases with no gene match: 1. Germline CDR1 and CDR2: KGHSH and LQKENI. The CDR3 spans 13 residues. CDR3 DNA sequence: TGTGCCAGCTCACCGACAGGGTACACTGAAGCTTTCTTT. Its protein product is CASSPTGYTEAFF.

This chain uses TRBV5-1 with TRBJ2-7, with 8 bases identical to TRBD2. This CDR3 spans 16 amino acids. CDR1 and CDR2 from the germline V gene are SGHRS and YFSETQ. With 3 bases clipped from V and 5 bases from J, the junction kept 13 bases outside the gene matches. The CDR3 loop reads CASSSPTGRAENEQYF. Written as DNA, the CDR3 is TGCGCCAGCAGCTCACCAACCGGGAGGGCCGAGAACGAGCAGTACTTC. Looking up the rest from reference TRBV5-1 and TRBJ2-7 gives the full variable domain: KAGVTQTPRYLIKTRGQQVTLSCSPISGHRSVSWYQQTPGQGLQFLFEYFSETQRNKGNFPGRFSGRQFSNSRSEMNVSTLELGDSALYLCASSSPTGRAENEQYFGPGTRLTVT.

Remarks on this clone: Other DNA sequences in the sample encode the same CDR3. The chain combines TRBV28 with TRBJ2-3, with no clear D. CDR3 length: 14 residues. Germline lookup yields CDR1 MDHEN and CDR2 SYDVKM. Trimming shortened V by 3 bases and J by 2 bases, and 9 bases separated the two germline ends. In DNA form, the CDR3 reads TGTGCCAGCAGTTTTCTCGGATCCACAGATACGCAGTATTTT. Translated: CASSFLGSTDTQYF.

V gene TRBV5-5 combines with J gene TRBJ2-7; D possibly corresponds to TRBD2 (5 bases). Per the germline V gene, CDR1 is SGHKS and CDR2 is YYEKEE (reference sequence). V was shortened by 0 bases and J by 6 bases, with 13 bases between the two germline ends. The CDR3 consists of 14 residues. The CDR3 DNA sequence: TGTGCCAGCAGCTTGGGGCGGGTTTCAGGCGAGCAGTACTTC. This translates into CASSLGRVSGEQYF.

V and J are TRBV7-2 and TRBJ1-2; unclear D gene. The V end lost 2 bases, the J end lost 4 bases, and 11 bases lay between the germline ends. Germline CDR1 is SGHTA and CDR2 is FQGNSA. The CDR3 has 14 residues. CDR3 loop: CASSLPPAGYGYTF. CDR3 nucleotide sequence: TGTGCCAGCAGCTTACCCCCAGCAGGCTATGGCTACACCTTC.

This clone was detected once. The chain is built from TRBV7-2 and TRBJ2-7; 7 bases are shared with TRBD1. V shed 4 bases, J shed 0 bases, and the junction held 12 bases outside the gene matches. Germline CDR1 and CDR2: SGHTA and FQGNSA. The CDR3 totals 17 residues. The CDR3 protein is CASSSTEGTVISYEQYF. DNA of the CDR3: TGTGCCAGCAGCTCAACAGAAGGGACAGTGATCTCCTACGAGCAGTACTTC. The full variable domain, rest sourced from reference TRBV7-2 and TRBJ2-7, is GAGVSQSPSNKVTEKGKDVELRCDPISGHTALYWYRQSLGQGLEFLIYFQGNSAPDKSGLPSDRFSAERTGGSVSTLTIQRTQQEDSAVYLCASSSTEGTVISYEQYFGPGTRLTVT.

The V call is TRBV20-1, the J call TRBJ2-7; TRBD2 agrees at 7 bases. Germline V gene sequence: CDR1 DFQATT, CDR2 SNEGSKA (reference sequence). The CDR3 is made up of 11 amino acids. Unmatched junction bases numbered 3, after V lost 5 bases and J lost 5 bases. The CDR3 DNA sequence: TGCAGTGCTGAGAGCGGGAACGAGCAGTACTTC. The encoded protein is CSAESGNEQYF.

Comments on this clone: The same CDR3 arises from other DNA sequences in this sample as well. The CDR3 DNA reads as TGTGCCAGCAGTTCGCAGGGGAGGAACACTGAAGCTTTCTTT. Residues: CASSSQGRNTEAFF. The chain carries TRBV6-5 and TRBJ1-1; TRBD1 is a possible D gene (6 bases). Germline V CDR1 and CDR2: MNHEY, SVGAGI. Between the trimmed V and J ends, which lost 4 bases and 1 base, there was a span of 10 bases. The CDR3 runs 14 residues.

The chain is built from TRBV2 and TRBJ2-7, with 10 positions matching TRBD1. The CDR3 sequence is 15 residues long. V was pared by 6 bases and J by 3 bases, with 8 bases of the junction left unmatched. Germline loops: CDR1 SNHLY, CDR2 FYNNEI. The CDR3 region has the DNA TGTGCCAGCAGGAGGAGGGGACAGGGGTACTACGAGCAGTACTTC. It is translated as CASRRRGQGYYEQYF.

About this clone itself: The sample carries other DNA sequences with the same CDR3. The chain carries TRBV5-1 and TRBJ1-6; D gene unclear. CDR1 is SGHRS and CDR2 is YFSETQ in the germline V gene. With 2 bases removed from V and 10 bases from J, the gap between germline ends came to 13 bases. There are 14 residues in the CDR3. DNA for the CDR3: TGCGCCAGCAGCTTAGGAGGGTTAGGATCACCCCTCCACTTT. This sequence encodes CASSLGGLGSPLHF.

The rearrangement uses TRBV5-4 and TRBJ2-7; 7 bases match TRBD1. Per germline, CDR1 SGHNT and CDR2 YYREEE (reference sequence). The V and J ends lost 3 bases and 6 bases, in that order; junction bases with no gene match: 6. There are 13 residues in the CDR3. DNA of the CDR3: TGTGCCAGCAGCTCCCCAGGGGGACCCGAGCAGTACTTC. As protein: CASSSPGGPEQYF.

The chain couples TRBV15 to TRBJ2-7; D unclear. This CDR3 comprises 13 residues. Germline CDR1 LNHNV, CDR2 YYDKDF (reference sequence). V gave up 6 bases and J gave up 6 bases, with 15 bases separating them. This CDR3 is CATSGPKVSEQYF. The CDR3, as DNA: TGTGCCACCAGTGGTCCCAAAGTTTCCGAGCAGTACTTC. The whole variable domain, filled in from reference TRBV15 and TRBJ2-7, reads DAMVIQNPRYQVTQFGKPVTLSCSQTLNHNVMYWYQQKSSQAPKLLFHYYDKDFNNEADTPDNFQSRRPNTSFCFLDIRSPGLGDTAMYLCATSGPKVSEQYFGPGTRLTVT.

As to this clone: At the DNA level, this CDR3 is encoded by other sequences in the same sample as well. This CDR3 reads CASSLPGLAGGYEQYF. The CDR3 DNA is TGTGCCAGCAGCTTACCGGGACTAGCGGGAGGCTACGAGCAGTACTTC. This sequence joins TRBV5-4 and TRBJ2-7; the match to TRBD2 covers 15 bases. J was trimmed by 3 bases and V by 2 bases; bases with no gene match: 3. Germline V gene data show CDR1 as SGHNT and CDR2 as YYREEE (reference sequence). The CDR3 sequence is 16 residues long.

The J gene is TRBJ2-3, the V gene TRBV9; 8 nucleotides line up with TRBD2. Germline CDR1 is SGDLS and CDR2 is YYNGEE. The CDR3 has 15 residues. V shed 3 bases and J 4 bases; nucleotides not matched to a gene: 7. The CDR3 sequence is CASSGSGRNADTQYF. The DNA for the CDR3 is TGTGCCAGCAGCGGAAGCGGGAGAAACGCAGATACGCAGTATTTT.